Listed below are T cell receptor beta chains from one sample, sequenced in a study of PD-1 blockade in classical Hodgkin lymphoma. TCRdb's table, derived via immunoSEQ multiplex PCR, lists solely in-frame clones and lacks some. The data contain about 30,000 clones, 85% of them seen just once; the ten biggest clones take up 2% to 3%. Sequencing was performed on CD4+ T cells from blood, taken at baseline. All receptors come from a human donor with classical Hodgkin lymphoma. Each CDR3 is given with its conserved first and last residue. The D gene is left open where the match is weak. Expanded clones get a size class; other rows say once, few or many, or leave the size out.

CDR3 protein	CDR3 DNA	V gene	J gene	clone size	D gene
CASSSGLAGVSRTDTQYF	TGTGCCAGCAGCTCGGGACTAGCGGGAGTCTCACGCACAGATACGCAGTATTTT	TRBV5-5	TRBJ2-3	.	TRBD2
CASSWGSLADRVGREQYF	TGTGCCAGCAGTTGGGGATCACTCGCTGACAGGGTAGGGCGCGAGCAGTACTTC	TRBV28	TRBJ2-7	.	TRBD1
CASRGTSNTGELFF	TGTGCCAGCAGAGGGACAAGTAACACCGGGGAGCTGTTTTTT	TRBV2	TRBJ2-2	.	.
CASSPTRGQPQHF	TGTGCCAGCAGCCCGACGAGGGGACAGCCCCAGCATTTT	TRBV7-2	TRBJ1-5	.	.
CASSPDVDGYTF	TGTGCCAGCTCACCTGATGTGGATGGCTACACCTTC	TRBV18	TRBJ1-2	.	.
CASRTGITSTDTQYF	TGTGCCAGCAGAACAGGAATTACTAGCACAGATACGCAGTATTTT	TRBV6-1	TRBJ2-3	.	.
CASSKHQGRRYEQYF	TGTGCCAGCAGCAAGCATCAGGGGCGTCGATACGAGCAGTACTTC	TRBV21-1	TRBJ2-7	.	.
CASRAGGAYEQYF	TGTGCCAGCAGGGCCGGGGGCGCCTACGAGCAGTACTTC	TRBV6-6	TRBJ2-7	.	.
CASSLNYPTYEQYF	TGTGCCAGCAGCTTAAACTACCCGACCTACGAGCAGTACTTC	TRBV7-2	TRBJ2-7	.	.
CASRGPGPSYNEQFF	TGTGCCAGCAGAGGACCGGGCCCCTCCTACAATGAGCAGTTCTTC	TRBV7-6	TRBJ2-1	once	.
CASSWTDRGVLGYTF	TGTGCCAGCAGTTGGACGGACAGGGGTGTTTTGGGCTACACCTTC	TRBV6-5	TRBJ1-2	.	TRBD1
CASSWRRRASGANVLTF	TGTGCCAGCAGCTGGCGCCGGCGAGCCTCTGGGGCCAACGTCCTGACTTTC	TRBV7-8	TRBJ2-6	.	.
CASNDPWTGHTEAFF	TGTGCCAGCAATGACCCTTGGACAGGCCACACTGAAGCTTTCTTT	TRBV2	TRBJ1-1	.	TRBD1
CASSFGQVYEQYF	TGTGCCAGCAGCTTCGGACAGGTGTACGAGCAGTACTTC	TRBV28	TRBJ2-7	.	TRBD1
CASSLGTKEYNEQFF	TGTGCCAGCAGCTTGGGGACGAAGGAATACAATGAGCAGTTCTTC	TRBV5-6	TRBJ2-1	.	.
CASSQRVGSLRETQYF	TGTGCCAGCAGCCAAAGAGTCGGGAGTCTACGAGAGACCCAGTACTTC	TRBV14	TRBJ2-5	.	.
CASSPSWELYEQYF	TGTGCCAGCAGTCCCTCGTGGGAGCTCTACGAGCAGTACTTC	TRBV6-5	TRBJ2-7	.	.
CASSLGEGGPANYGYTF	TGTGCCAGCAGCTTAGGGGAAGGGGGGCCCGCTAACTATGGCTACACCTTC	TRBV11-2	TRBJ1-2	.	.
CASGLPLGGLYGYTF	TGTGCTAGTGGTTTGCCCCTAGGAGGGCTCTATGGCTACACCTTC	TRBV12-5	TRBJ1-2	.	.
CASSQDIGLADHF	TGCGCCAGCAGCCAAGATATCGGACTAGCGGACCACTTC	TRBV5-1	TRBJ2-7	.	TRBD2
CASSPPGLSGRGEQYF	TGTGCCAGCAGCCCACCGGGACTGAGCGGGAGGGGGGAGCAGTACTTC	TRBV11-2	TRBJ2-7	once	TRBD2
CAISVGTGSTEAFF	TGTGCCATCAGTGTAGGTACGGGGAGCACTGAAGCTTTCTTT	TRBV10-3	TRBJ1-1	.	.